The clone carrying this TCR beta chain was counted many times. Its antigen is not identified. No ophthalmopathy within 18 months of follow-up signified stable hyperthyroidism. The sample belongs to a study of Graves' ophthalmopathy and Graves' hyperthyroidism. The CDR3 has 12 residues. Between the trimmed V and J ends, which lost 6 bases and 3 bases, there was a span of 8 bases. In germline, CDR1 is MDHEN, CDR2 SYDVKM. Study results and limitations: For separating ophthalmopathy from stable hyperthyroidism, a 13-signature model gave 85% to 90% sensitivity and roughly 83% specificity.

Researchers took RNA transcripts and amplified TCR beta CDR3 regions from them. RT-PCR in the first round used HTBI primers; a second-round multiplex PCR followed. TCRdb processed the multiplex PCR reads anew with MiXCR; each CDR3 protein has one entry. The sample shows about 370,000 distinct CDR3 sequences, about 17% of them seen only once. Source material: peripheral blood. V and J are TRBV28 and TRBJ1-1; D might be TRBD1 (6 bases). The clonotype was recovered from an adult woman with stable Graves' hyperthyroidism. The CDR3 region has the DNA TGTGCCAGCAGGGACAGAGACACTGAAGCTTTCTTT. The encoded protein is CASRDRDTEAFF.